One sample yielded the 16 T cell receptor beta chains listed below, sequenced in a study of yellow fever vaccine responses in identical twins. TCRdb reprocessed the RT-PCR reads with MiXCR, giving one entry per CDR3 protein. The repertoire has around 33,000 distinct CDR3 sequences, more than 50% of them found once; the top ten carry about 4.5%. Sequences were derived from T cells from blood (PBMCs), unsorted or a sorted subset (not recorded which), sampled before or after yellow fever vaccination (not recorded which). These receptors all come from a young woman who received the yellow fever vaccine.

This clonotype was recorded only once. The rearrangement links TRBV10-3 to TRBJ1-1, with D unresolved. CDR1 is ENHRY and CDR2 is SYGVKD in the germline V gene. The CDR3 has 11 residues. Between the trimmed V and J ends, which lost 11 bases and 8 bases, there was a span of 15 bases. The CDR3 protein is CASGYGLEAFF. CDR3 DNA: TGTGCCTCAGGTTACGGCCTGGAAGCTTTCTTT.

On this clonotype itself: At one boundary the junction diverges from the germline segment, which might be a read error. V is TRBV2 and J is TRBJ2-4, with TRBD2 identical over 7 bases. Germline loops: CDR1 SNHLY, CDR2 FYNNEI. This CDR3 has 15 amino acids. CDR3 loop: CARSEALGGMNIQYF. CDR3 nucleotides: TGTGCCAGAAGTGAAGCGCTGGGGGGGATGAACATTCAGTACTTC.

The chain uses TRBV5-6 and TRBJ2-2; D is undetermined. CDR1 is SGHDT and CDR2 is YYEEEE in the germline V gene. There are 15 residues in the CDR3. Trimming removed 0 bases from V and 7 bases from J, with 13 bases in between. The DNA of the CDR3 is TGTGCCAGCAGCTTGGCCAATAGTGGTGGCGGGGAGCTGTTTTTT. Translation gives CASSLANSGGGELFF.

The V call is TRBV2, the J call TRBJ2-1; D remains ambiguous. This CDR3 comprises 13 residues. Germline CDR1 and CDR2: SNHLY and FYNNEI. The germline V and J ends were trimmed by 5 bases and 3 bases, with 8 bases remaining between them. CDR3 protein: CASSPYSYNEQFF. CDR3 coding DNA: TGTGCCAGCAGTCCCTACAGCTACAATGAGCAGTTCTTC.

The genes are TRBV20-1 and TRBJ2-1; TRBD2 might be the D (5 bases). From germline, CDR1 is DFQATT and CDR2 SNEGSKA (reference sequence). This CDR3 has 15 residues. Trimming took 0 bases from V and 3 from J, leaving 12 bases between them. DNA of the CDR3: TGCAGTGCTAGAGACTGGACTGGTAACTACAATGAGCAGTTCTTC. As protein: CSARDWTGNYNEQFF.

CDR3 in amino acids: CASSPNGAGEQFF. The CDR3 nucleotides read TGTGCCAGCAGCCCGAACGGGGCGGGGGAGCAGTTCTTC. The J gene is TRBJ2-1, the V gene TRBV7-6, with a weak D call TRBD2 (6 bases). Germline assignment: CDR1 SGHVS and CDR2 FNYEAQ. Trimming took off 5 bases at V and 10 bases at J, with 15 bases between the two ends. The CDR3 has 13 amino acids.

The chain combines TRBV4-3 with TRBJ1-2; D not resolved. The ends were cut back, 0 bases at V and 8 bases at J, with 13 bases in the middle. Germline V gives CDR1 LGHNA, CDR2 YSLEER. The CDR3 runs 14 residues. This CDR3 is CASSQDQTSGGYTF. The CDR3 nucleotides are TGCGCCAGCAGCCAAGACCAAACATCGGGAGGCTACACCTTC.

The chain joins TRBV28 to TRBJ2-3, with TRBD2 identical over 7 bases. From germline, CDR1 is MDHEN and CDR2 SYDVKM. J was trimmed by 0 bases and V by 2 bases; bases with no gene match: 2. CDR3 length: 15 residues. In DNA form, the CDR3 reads TGTGCCAGCAGTTTAGGACTAGTGAGCACAGATACGCAGTATTTT. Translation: CASSLGLVSTDTQYF. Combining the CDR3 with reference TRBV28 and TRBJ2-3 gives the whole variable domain DVKVTQSSRYLVKRTGEKVFLECVQDMDHENMFWYRQDPGLGLRLIYFSYDVKMKEKGDIPEGYSVSREKKERFSLILESASTNQTSMYLCASSLGLVSTDTQYFGPGTRLTVL.

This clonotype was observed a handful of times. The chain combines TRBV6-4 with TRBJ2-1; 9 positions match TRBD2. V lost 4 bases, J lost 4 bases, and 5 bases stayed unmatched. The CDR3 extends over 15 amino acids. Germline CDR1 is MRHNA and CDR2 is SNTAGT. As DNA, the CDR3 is TGTGCCAGCAGTGTAATTCTAGCGGGGTACAATGAGCAGTTCTTC. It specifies CASSVILAGYNEQFF.

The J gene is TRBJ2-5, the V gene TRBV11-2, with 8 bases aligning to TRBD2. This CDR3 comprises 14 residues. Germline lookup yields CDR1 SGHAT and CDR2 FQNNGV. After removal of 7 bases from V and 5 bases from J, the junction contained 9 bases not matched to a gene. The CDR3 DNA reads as TGTGCCAGCACCCAGGGTCGGGGGGGGGAGACCCAGTACTTC. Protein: CASTQGRGGETQYF. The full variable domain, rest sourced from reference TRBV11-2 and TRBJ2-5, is EAGVAQSPRYKIIEKRQSVAFWCNPISGHATLYWYQQILGQGPKLLIQFQNNGVVDDSQLPKDRFSAERLKGVDSTLKIQPAKLEDSAVYLCASTQGRGGETQYFGPGTRLLVL.

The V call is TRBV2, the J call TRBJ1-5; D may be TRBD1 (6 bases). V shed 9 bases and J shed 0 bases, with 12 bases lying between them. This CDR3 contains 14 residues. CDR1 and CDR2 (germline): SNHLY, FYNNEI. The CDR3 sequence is CASQQGPSNQPQHF. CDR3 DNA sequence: TGTGCCAGTCAACAGGGACCTAGCAATCAGCCCCAGCATTTT.

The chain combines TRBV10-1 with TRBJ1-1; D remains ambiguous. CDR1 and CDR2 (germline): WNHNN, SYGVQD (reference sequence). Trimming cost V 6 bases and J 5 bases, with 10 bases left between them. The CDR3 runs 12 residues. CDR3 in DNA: TGCGCCAGCAGCCAAGCAGGAACTGAAGCTTTCTTT. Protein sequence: CASSQAGTEAFF.

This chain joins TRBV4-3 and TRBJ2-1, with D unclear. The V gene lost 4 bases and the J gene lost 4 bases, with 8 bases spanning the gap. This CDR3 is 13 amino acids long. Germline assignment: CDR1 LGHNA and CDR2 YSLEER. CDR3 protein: CASSRLGYNEQFF. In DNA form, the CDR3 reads TGCGCCAGCAGCCGGCTAGGTTACAATGAGCAGTTCTTC.

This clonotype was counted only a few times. The CDR3 sequence is CASSELAAYNEQFF. As DNA, the CDR3 is TGTGCCAGCAGTGAACTAGCAGCATACAATGAGCAGTTCTTC. The chain couples TRBV2 to TRBJ2-1, with TRBD2 as a possible D gene (5 bases). CDR3 length: 14 residues. Germline CDR1 reads SNHLY; CDR2 reads FYNNEI. Trimming stripped 2 bases from V and 4 bases from J, with 9 bases between.

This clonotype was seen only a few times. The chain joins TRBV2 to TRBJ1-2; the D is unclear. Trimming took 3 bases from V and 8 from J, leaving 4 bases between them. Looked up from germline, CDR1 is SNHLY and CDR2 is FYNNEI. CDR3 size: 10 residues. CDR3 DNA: TGTGCCAGCAGTGACGAAGGCTACACCTTC. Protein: CASSDEGYTF.

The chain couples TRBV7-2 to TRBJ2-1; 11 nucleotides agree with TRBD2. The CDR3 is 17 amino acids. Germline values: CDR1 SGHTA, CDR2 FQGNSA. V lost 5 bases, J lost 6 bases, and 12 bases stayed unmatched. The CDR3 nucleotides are TGTGCCAGCAGCATTAGCGGGAGGGCCACCAAATTCAATGAGCAGTTCTTC. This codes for CASSISGRATKFNEQFF.